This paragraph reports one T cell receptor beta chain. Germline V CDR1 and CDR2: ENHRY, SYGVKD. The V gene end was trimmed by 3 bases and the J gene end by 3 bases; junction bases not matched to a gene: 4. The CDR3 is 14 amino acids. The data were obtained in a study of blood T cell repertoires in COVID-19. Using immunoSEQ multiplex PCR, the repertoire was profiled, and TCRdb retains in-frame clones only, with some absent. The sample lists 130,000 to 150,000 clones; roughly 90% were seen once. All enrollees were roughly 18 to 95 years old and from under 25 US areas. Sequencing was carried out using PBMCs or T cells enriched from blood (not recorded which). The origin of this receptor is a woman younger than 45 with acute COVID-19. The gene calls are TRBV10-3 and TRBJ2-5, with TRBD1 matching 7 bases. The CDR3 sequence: CAISERQGEETQYF. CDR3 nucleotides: TGTGCCATCAGTGAAAGGCAGGGGGAAGAGACCCAGTACTTC.